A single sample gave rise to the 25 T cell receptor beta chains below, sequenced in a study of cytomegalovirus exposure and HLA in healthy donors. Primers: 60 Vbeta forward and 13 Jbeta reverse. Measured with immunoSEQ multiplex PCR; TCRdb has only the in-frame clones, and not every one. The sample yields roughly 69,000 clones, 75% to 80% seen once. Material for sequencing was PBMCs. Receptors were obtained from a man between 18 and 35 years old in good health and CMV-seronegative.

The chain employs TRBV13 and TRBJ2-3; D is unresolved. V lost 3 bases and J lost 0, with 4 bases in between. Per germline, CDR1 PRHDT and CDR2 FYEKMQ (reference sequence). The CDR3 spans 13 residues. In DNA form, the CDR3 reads TGTGCCAGCAGCTTCTACAGCACAGATACGCAGTATTTT. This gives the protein CASSFYSTDTQYF.

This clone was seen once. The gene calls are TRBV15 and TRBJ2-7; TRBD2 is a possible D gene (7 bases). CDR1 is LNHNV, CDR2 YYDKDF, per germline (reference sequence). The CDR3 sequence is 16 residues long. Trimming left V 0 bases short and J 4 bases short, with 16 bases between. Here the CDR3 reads CATSREGGGGSYEQYF. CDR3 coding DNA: TGTGCCACCAGCAGAGAGGGGGGAGGGGGTTCGTACGAGCAGTACTTC.

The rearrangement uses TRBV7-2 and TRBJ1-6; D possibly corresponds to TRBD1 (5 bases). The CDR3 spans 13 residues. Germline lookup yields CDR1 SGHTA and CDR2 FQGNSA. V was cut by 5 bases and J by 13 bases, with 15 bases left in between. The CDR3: CASSLGGQRPLHF. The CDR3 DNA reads TGTGCCAGCAGCCTTGGCGGACAACGGCCCCTCCACTTT.

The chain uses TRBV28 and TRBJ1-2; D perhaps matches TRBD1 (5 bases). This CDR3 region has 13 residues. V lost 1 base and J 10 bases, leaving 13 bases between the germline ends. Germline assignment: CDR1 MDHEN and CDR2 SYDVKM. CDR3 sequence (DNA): TGTGCCAGCAGTTTATTAGGGGCCATGAACTACACCTTC. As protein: CASSLLGAMNYTF.

CDR3 nucleotides: TGCGCCAGCAAAGGGGACTCCTATTACGAGCAGTACGTC. Protein product: CASKGDSYYEQYV. The chain combines TRBV5-1 with TRBJ2-7, with D tentatively TRBD2 (6 bases). This CDR3 region has 13 residues. The V gene's germline CDR1 is SGHRS and CDR2 YFSETQ. V gave up 6 bases and J gave up 4 bases, with 14 bases separating them.

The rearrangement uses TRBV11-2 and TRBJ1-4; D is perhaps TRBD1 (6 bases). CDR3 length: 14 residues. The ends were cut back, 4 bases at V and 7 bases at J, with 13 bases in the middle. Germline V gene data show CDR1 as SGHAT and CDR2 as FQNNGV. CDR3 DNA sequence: TGTGCCAGCAGCTCATCCAGGGGCGGTGAAAAACTGTTTTTT. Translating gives CASSSSRGGEKLFF.

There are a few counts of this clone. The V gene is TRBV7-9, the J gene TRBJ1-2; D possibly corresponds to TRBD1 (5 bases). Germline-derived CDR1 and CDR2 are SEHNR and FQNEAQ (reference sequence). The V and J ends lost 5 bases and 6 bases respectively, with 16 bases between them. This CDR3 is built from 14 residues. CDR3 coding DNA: TGTGCCAGCAGCCCGGTGGGTGGGGCGGATGGCTACACCTTC. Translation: CASSPVGGADGYTF.

DNA of the CDR3: TGCGCCAGCAGCTTGCCAGGGGCGGCGGGGGGCGACACCTTC. Encoded protein: CASSLPGAAGGDTF. V usage is TRBV5-1 and J usage is TRBJ1-2; D might be TRBD1 (6 bases). This CDR3 contains 14 residues. Per the germline V gene, CDR1 is SGHRS and CDR2 is YFSETQ. Deletions cut 1 base from V and 12 bases from J, with 19 bases between.

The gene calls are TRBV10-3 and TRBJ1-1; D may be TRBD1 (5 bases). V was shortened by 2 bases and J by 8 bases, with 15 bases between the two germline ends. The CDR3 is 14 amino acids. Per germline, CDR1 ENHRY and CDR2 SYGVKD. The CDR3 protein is CAISEGADGAEAFF. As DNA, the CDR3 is TGTGCCATCAGTGAGGGGGCTGATGGCGCGGAAGCTTTCTTT.

The CDR3 DNA follows: TGCGCCAGCAGCCAACGAACGGACTACGAGGCGACTGAAGCTTTCTTT. Amino acid sequence: CASSQRTDYEATEAFF. This chain joins TRBV4-1 and TRBJ1-1, with D hard to call. This CDR3 region has 16 residues. Deletions cut 2 bases from V and 5 bases from J, with 18 bases between. CDR1 is MGHRA and CDR2 is YSYEKL in the germline V gene.

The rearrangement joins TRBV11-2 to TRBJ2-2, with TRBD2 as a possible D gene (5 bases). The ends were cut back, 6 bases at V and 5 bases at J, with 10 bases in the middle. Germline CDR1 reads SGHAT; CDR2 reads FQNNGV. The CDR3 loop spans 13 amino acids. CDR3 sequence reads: CASRPPGTGELFF. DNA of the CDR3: TGTGCCAGCAGACCTCCGGGGACCGGGGAGCTGTTTTTT.

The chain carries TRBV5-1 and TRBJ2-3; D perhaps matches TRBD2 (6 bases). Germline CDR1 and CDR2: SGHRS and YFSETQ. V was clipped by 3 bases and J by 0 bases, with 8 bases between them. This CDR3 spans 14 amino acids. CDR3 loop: CASSSGDSTDTQYF. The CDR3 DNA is TGCGCCAGCAGCTCGGGGGATAGCACAGATACGCAGTATTTT.

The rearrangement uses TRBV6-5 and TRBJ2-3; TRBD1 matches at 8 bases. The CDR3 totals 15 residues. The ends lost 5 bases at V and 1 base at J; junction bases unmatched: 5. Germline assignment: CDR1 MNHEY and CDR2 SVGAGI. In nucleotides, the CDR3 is TGTGCCAGCAGTACCGGGACAGGCCGCACAGATACGCAGTATTTT. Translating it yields CASSTGTGRTDTQYF.

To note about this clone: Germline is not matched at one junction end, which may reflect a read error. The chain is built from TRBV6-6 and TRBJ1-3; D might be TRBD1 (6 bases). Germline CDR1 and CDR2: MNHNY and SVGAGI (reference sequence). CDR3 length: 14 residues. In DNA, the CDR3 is TGTGCCAGCAGTTACGTCCCAGGGGAAAACACCACATATTTT. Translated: CASSYVPGENTTYF.

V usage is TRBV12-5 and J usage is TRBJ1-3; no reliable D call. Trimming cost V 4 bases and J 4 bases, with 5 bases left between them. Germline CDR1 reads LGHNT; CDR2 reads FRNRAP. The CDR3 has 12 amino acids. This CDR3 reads CASGSEGNTIYF. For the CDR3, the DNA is TGTGCTAGTGGTTCGGAGGGAAACACCATATATTTT. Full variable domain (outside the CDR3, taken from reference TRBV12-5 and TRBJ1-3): DARVTQTPRHKVTEMGQEVTMRCQPILGHNTVFWYRQTMMQGLELLAYFRNRAPLDDSGMPKDRFSAEMPDATLATLKIQPSEPRDSAVYFCASGSEGNTIYFGEGSWLTVV.

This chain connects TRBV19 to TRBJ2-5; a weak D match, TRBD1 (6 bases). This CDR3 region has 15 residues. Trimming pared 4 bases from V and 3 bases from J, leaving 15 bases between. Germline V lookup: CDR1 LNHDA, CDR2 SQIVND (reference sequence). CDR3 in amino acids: CASSTGGQIEETQYF. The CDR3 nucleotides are TGTGCCAGTAGTACGGGTGGACAGATTGAAGAGACCCAGTACTTC.

DNA for the CDR3: TGTGCCAGCAGCTTAGGGCAGGACTATGGCTACACCTTC. Translating it yields CASSLGQDYGYTF. The chain employs TRBV7-9 and TRBJ1-2; no definite D call. V was shortened by 1 base and J by 3 bases, with 6 bases between the two germline ends. From germline, CDR1 is SEHNR and CDR2 FQNEAQ (reference sequence). This CDR3 is 13 amino acids long.

CDR3 region: CASSLARTGGAYNEQFF. Written as DNA, the CDR3 is TGTGCCAGCAGCTTGGCCAGGACAGGGGGCGCTTACAATGAGCAGTTCTTC. The V and J genes are TRBV5-4 and TRBJ2-1, with 11 bases identical to TRBD1. Losses at the gene ends were 0 bases for V and 4 bases for J; bases not matched to a gene: 6. This CDR3 spans 17 amino acids. Per the germline V gene, CDR1 is SGHNT and CDR2 is YYREEE (reference sequence).

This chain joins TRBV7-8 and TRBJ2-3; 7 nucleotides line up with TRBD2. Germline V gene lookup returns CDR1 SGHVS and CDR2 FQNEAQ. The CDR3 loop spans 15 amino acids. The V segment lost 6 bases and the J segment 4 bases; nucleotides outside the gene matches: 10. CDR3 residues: CASRLGTTSADTQYF. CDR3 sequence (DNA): TGTGCCAGCAGACTCGGGACTACTTCCGCAGATACGCAGTATTTT.

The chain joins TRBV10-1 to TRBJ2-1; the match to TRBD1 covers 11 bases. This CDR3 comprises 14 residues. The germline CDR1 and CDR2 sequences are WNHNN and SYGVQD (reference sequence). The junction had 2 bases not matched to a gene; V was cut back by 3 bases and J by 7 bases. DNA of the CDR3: TGCGCCAGCAGTGATGGGACAGGGGGGAATGAGCAGTTCTTC. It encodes CASSDGTGGNEQFF.

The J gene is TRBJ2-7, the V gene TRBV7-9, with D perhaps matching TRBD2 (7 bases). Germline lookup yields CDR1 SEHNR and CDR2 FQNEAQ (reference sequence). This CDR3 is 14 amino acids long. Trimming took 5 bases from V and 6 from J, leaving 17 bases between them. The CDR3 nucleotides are TGTGCCAGCAGCATCGGGGGGCCCTCCGGCGAGCAGTACTTC. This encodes CASSIGGPSGEQYF. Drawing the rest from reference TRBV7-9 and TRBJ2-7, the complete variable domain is DTGVSQNPRHKITKRGQNVTFRCDPISEHNRLYWYRQTLGQGPEFLTYFQNEAQLEKSRLLSDRFSAERPKGSFSTLEIQRTEQGDSAMYLCASSIGGPSGEQYFGPGTRLTVT.

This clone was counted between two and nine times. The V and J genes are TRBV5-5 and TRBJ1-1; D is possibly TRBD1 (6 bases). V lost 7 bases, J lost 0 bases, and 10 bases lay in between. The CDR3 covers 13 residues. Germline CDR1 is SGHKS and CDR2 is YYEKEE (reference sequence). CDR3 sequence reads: CASEQGMNTEAFF. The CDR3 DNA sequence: TGTGCCAGCGAACAGGGCATGAACACTGAAGCTTTCTTT.

The CDR3 region has the DNA TGTGCCAGCAGCTTCTCGTCCCTAGCCTATTCTGGGGCCAACGTCCTGACTTTC. Protein product: CASSFSSLAYSGANVLTF. The chain uses TRBV7-9 and TRBJ2-6; maybe TRBD2 (5 bases). Trimming took off 3 bases at V and 1 base at J, with 16 bases between the two ends. The CDR3 contains 18 residues. Germline CDR1 and CDR2: SEHNR and FQNEAQ (reference sequence).

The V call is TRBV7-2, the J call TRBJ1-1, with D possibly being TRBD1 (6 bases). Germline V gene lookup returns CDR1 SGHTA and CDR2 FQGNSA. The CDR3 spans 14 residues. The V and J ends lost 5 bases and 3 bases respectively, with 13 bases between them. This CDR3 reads CASSPRGRDTEAFF. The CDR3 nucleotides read TGTGCCAGCAGCCCGAGGGGGAGGGACACTGAAGCTTTCTTT.

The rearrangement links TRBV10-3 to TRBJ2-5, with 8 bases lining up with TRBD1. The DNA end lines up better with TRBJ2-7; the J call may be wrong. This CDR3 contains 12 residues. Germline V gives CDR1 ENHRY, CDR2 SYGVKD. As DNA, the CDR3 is TGTGCCATCAGGGGGACAGGTCTCGAGCAGTACTTC. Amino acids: CAIRGTGLEQYF.